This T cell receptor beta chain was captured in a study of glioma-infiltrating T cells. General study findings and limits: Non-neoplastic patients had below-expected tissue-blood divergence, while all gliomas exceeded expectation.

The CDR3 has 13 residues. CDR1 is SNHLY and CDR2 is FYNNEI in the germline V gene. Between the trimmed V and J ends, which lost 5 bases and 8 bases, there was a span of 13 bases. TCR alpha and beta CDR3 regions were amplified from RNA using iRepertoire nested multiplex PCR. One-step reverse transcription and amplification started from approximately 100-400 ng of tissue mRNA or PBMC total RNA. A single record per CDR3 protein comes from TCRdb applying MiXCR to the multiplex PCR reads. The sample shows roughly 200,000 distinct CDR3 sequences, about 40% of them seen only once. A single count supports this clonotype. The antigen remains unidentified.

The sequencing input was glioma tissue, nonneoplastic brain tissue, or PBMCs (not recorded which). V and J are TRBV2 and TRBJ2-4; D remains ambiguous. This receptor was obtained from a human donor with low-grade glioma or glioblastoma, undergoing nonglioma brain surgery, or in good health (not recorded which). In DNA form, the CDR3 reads TGTGCCAGCAGTCATAACCCTGGAGACATTCAGTACTTC. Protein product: CASSHNPGDIQYF.